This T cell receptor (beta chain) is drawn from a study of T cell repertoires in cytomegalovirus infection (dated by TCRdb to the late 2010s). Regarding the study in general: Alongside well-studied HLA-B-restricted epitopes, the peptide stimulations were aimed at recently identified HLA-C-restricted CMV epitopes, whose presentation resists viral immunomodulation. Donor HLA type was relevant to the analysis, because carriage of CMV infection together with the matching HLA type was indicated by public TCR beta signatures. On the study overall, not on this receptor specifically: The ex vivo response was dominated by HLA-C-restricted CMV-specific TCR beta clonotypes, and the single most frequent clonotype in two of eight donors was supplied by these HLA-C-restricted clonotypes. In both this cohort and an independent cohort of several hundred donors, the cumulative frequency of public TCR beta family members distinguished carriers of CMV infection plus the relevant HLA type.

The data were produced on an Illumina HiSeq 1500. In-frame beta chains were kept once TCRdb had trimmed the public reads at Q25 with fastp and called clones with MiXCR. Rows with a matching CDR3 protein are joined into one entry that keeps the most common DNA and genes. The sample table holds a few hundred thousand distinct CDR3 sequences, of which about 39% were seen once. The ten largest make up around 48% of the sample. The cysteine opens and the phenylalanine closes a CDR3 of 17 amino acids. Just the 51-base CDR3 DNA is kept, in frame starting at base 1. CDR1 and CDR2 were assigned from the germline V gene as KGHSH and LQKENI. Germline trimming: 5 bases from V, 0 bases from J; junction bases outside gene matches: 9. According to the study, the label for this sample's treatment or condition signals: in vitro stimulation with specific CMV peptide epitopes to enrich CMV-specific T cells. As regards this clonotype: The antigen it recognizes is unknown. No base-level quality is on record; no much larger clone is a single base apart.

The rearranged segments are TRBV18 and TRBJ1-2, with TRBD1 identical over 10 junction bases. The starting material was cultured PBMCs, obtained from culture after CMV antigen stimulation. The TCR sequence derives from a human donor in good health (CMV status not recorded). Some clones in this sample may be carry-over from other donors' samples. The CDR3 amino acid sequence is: CASSGGQGVATNYGYTF. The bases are TGTGCCAGCTCAGGAGGACAGGGGGTAGCGACTAACTATGGCTACACCTTC.